This section outlines one T cell receptor beta chain sequence together with its context. Its specificity is not known. This sample was taken from a study of T-cell memory formation after mild COVID-19. Overall study context: Largely donor-specific TCR clusters were found.

Unmatched junction bases numbered 4, after V lost 3 bases and J lost 5 bases. The CDR3 has 14 residues. TCRdb re-derived calls from the 5' RACE reads in MiXCR, one entry per CDR3 protein. The table shows around 390,000 distinct CDR3 sequences, with about a sixth occurring only once. Study results and caveats: Clones that got smaller from day 15 to 85 had even CD4/CD8, while clones growing later tipped toward CD4+.

This clonotype was obtained from a man aged 18 to 29 who had mild COVID-19 (a few samples of this study predate the infection). Cell type and time point are not known. The specimen was PBMCs or a T cell subset sorted from them (not recorded which). The chain joins TRBV12-3 or TRBV12-4 to TRBJ2-1; 7 nucleotides line up with TRBD1. In nucleotides, the CDR3 is TGTGCCAGCAGTTTGCCCGGGACAGACAATGAGCAGTTCTTC. It encodes CASSLPGTDNEQFF.